This T cell receptor (beta chain) was documented in a study of breast tumors, draining lymph nodes, adjacent tissues. This clonotype has just one count. A clone one base away is much larger, so this may be a read error. Breast cancer patients provided tissue from their axillary draining lymph nodes. The CDR3 contains 14 residues. V shed 5 bases and J 6 bases; nucleotides not matched to a gene: 6. Germline lookup yields CDR1 SGHTA and CDR2 FQGNSA. TCRdb passed the multiplex PCR reads through MiXCR, listing each CDR3 protein once. The sample consists of about 130,000 distinct CDR3 sequences, approximately 20% of them appearing once.

The source material was axillary lymph node tissue. The chain couples TRBV7-2 to TRBJ2-2; 7 nucleotides line up with TRBD1. This receptor was obtained from a female donor with breast cancer. Some clones in this sample may be carry-over from other donors' samples. This chain's CDR3 is CASSEHRGAGELFF. CDR3 sequence (DNA): TGTGCCAGCAGCGAGCACAGGGGCGCCGGGGAGCTGTTTTTT.